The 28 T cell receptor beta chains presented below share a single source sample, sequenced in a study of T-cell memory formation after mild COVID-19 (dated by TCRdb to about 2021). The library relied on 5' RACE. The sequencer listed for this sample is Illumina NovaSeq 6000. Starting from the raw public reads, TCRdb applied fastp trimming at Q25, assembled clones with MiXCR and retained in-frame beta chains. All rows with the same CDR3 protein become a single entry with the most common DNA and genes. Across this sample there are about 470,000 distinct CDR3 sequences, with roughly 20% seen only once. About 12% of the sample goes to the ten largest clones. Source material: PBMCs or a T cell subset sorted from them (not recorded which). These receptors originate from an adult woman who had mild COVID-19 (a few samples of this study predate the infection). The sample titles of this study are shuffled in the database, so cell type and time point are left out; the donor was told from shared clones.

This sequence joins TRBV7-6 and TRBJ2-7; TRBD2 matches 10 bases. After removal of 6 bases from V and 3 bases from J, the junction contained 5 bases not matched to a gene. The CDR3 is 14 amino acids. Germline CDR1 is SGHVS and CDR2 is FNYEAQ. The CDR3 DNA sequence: TGTGCCAGCAGAAGACTAGCGGGCCACTACGAGCAGTACTTC. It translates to CASRRLAGHYEQYF.

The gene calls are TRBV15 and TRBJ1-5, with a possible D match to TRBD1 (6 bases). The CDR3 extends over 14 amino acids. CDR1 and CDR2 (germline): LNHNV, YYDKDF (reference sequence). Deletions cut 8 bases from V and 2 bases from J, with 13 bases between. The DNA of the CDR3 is TGTGCCACCTCCCGGGACAATGGCAATCAGCCCCAGCATTTT. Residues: CATSRDNGNQPQHF.

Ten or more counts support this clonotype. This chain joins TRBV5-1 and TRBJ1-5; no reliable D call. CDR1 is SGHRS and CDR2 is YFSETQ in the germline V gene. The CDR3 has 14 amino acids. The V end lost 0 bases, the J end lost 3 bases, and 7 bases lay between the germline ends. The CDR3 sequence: CASSLGGINQPQHF. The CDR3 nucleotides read TGCGCCAGCAGCTTGGGCGGGATCAATCAGCCCCAGCATTTT.

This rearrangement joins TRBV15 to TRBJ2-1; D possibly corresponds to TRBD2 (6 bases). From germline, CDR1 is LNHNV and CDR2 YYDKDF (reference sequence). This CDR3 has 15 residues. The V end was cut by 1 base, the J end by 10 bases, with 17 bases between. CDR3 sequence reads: CATSRGGVEGYEQFF. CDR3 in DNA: TGTGCCACCAGCAGAGGGGGAGTGGAGGGATACGAGCAGTTCTTC.

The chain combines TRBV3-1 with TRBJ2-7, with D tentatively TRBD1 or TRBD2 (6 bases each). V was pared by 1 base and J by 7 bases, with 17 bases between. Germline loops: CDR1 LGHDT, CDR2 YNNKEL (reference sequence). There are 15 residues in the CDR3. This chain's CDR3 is CASSQGGLRGREQYF. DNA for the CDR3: TGTGCCAGCAGCCAAGGGGGGCTTCGGGGGCGTGAGCAGTACTTC.

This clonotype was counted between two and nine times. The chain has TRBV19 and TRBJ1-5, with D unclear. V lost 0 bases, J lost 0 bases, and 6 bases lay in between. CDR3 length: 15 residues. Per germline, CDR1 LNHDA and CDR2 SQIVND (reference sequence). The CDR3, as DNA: TGTGCCAGTAGTATAGACCGTGGTAGCAATCAGCCCCAGCATTTT. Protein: CASSIDRGSNQPQHF.

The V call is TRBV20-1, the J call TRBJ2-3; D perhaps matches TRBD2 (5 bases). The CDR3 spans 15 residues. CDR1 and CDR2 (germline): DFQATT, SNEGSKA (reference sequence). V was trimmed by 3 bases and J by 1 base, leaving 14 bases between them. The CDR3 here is CSARSEGSGTDTQYF. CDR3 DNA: TGCAGTGCTAGGTCCGAGGGCAGTGGCACAGATACGCAGTATTTT.

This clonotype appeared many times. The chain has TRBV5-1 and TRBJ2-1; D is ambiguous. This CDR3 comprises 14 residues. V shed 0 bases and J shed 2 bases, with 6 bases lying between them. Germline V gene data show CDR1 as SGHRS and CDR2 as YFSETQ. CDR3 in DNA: TGCGCCAGCAGCTTGGCGGAGACCTACAATGAGCAGTTCTTC. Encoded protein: CASSLAETYNEQFF.

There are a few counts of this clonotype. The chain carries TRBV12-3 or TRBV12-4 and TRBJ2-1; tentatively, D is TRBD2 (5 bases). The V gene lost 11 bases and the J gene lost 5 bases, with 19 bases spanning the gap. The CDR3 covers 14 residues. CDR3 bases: TGTGCCTCCTCAGGAGGAGGAGGCCACAATGAGCAGTTCTTC. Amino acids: CASSGGGGHNEQFF.

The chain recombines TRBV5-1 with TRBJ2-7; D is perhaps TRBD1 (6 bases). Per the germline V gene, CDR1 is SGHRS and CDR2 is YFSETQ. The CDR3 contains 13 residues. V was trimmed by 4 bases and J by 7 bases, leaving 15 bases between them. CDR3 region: CASSEGTLGEQYF. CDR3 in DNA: TGCGCCAGCAGCGAAGGGACATTGGGGGAGCAGTACTTC.

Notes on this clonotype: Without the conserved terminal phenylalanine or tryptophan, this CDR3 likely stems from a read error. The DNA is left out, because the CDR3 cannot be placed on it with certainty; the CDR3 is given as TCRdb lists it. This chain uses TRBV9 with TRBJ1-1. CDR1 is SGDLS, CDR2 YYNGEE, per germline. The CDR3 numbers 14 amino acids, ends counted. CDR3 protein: CASSVAGCAACLGI.

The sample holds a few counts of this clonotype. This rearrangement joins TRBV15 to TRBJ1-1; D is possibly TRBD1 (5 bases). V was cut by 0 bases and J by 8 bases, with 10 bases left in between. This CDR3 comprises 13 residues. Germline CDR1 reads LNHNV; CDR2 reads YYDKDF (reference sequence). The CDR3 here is CATSRDDGGEAFF. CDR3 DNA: TGTGCCACCAGCAGAGATGACGGGGGGGAAGCTTTCTTT.

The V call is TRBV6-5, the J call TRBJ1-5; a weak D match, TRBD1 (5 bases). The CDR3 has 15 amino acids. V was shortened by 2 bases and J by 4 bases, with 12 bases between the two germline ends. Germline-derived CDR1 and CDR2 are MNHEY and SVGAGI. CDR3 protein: CASSYGGEGNQPQHF. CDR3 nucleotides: TGTGCCAGCAGTTACGGGGGTGAGGGGAATCAGCCCCAGCATTTT.

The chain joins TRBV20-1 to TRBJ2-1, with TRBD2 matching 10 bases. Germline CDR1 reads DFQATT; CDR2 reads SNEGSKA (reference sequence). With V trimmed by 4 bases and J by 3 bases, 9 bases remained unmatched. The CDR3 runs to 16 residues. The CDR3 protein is CSAISIAGGYYNEQFF. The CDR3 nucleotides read TGCAGTGCTATATCAATAGCGGGGGGATACTACAATGAGCAGTTCTTC.

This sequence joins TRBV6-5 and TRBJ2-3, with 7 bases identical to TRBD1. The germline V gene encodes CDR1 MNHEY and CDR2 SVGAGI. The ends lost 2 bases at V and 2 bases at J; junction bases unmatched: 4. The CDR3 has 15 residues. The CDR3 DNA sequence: TGTGCCAGCAGTTACAGGGGGCGACCCACAGATACGCAGTATTTT. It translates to CASSYRGRPTDTQYF.

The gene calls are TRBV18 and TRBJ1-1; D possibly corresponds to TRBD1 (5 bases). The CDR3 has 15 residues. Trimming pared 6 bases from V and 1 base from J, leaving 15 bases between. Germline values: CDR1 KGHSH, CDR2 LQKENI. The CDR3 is CASSPTSGANTEAFF. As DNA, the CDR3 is TGTGCCAGCTCTCCCACAAGCGGGGCGAACACTGAAGCTTTCTTT.

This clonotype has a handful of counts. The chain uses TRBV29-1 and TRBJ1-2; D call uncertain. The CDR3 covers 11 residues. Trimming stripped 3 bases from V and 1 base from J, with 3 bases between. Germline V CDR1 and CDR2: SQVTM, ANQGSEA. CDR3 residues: CSVEVNYGYTF. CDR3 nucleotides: TGCAGCGTTGAGGTTAACTATGGCTACACCTTC.

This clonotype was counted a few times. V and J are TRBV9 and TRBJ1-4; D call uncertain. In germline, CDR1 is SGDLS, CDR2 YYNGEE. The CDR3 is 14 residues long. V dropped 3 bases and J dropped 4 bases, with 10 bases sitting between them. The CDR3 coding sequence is TGTGCCAGCAGCGAGACCTATAATAATGAAAAACTGTTTTTT. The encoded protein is CASSETYNNEKLFF.

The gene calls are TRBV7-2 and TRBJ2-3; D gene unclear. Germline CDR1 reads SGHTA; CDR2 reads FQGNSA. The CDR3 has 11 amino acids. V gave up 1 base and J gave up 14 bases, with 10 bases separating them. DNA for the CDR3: TGTGCCAGCAGCTTAGACCACTCCGGGTATTTT. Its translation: CASSLDHSGYF. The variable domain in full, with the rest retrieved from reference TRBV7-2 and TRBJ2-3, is GAGVSQSPSNKVTEKGKDVELRCDPISGHTALYWYRQSLGQGLEFLIYFQGNSAPDKSGLPSDRFSAERTGGSVSTLTIQRTQQEDSAVYLCASSLDHSGYFGPGTRLTVL.

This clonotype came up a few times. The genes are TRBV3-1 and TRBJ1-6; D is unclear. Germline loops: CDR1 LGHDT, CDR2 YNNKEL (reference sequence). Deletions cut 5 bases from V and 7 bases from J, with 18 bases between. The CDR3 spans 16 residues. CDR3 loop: CASSTSGMVRNSPLHF. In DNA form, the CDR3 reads TGTGCCAGCAGCACCTCCGGGATGGTGAGAAATTCACCCCTCCACTTT. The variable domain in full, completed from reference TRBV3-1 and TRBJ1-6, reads DTAVSQTPKYLVTQMGNDKSIKCEQNLGHDTMYWYKQDSKKFLKIMFSYNNKELIINETVPNRFSPKSPDKAHLNLHINSLELGDSAVYFCASSTSGMVRNSPLHFGNGTRLTVT.

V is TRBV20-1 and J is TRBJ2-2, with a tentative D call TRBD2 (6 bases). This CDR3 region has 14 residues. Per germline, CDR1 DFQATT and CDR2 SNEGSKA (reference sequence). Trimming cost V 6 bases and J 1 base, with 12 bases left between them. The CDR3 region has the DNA TGCAGTGCCGTCCGAGCGGGGAACACCGGGGAGCTGTTTTTT. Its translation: CSAVRAGNTGELFF.

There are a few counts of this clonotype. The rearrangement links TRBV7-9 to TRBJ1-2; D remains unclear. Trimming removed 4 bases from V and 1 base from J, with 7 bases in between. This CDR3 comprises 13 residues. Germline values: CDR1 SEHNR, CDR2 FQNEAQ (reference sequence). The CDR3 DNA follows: TGTGCCAGCAGCTCTTCGGTTAACTATGGCTACACCTTC. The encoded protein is CASSSSVNYGYTF.

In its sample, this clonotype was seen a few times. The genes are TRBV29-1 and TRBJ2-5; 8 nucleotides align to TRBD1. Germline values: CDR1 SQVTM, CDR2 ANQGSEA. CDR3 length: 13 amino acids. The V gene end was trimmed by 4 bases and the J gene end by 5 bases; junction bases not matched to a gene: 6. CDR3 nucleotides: TGCAGCGTTGGAGGGACAGGCTGGGAGACCCAGTACTTC. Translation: CSVGGTGWETQYF.

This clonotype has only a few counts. The CDR3 region is CATSSSGSFSYEQYF. In nucleotides, the CDR3 is TGTGCCACCTCAAGTAGCGGGAGCTTCTCCTACGAGCAGTACTTC. The rearrangement joins TRBV27 to TRBJ2-7; 9 bases map to TRBD2. Germline assignment: CDR1 MNHEY and CDR2 SMNVEV (reference sequence). This CDR3 contains 15 residues. The junction had 10 bases not matched to a gene; V was cut back by 10 bases and J by 0 bases.

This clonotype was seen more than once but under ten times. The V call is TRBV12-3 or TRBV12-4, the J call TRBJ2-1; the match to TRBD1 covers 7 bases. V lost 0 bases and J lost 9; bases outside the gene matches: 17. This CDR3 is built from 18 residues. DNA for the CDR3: TGTGCCAGCAGTTTAGCAGAACAGGTCCACAGGGGCATAGGTGAGCAGTTCTTC. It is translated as CASSLAEQVHRGIGEQFF.

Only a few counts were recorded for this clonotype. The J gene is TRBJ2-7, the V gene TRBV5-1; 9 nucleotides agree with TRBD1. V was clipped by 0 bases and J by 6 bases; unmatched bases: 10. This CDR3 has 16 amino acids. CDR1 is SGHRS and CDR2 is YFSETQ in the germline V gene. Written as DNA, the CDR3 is TGCGCCAGCAGCTTGGCCTACAGGGGGCTGGGAAGCGAGCAGTACTTC. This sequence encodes CASSLAYRGLGSEQYF.

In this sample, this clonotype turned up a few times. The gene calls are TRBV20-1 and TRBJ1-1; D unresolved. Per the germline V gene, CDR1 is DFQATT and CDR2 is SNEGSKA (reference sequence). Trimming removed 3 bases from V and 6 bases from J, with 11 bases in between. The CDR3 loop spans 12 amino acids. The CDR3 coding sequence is TGCAGTGCTAGGATCTCGGGGTCTGAAGCTTTCTTT. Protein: CSARISGSEAFF.

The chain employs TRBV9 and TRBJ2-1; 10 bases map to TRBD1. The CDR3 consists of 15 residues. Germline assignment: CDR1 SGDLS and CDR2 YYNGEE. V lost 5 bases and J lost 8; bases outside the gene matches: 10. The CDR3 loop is CASSLPGTGVHEQFF. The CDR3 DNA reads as TGTGCCAGCAGTCTCCCCGGGACAGGGGTCCATGAGCAGTTCTTC.